This TCR beta chain was sequenced in a study of T cell responses to AZD1222 COVID-19 vaccine. With respect to this clone: Its antigen is unknown.

The protocol was immunoSEQ multiplex PCR, while the TCRdb copy is restricted to in-frame clones and leaves out a portion. This table holds 99,000 or so clones, 93% found once. Points from the study as a whole: Of spike-specific TCRs, nearly half reportedly target regions left unmutated in variants. Spike-specific TCR breadth and depth rose after two AZD1222 doses. Across the whole spike, CD4 TCRs peaked at regions 160-218 and 743-854.

The CDR3 length is 15 residues. The V and J ends lost 9 bases and 3 bases respectively, with 20 bases between them. The germline gives CDR1 PRHDT, CDR2 FYEKMQ (reference sequence). The sample was peripheral blood, taken on day 0 of AZD1222 vaccination. This chain uses TRBV13 with TRBJ2-5, with a tentative D call TRBD1 (6 bases). The sequence was obtained from an adult in good health. CDR3 bases: TGTGCCAGAGGGTTCCCGGACAGTCACAAAGAGACCCAGTACTTC. It specifies CARGFPDSHKETQYF.